The 2 T cell receptor beta chains given below trace back to one sample, sequenced in a study of T cell changes during pregnancy in multiple sclerosis. Here immunoSEQ multiplex PCR was the method, and the copy in TCRdb shows in-frame clones only, minus some. The sample holds some 68,000 clones, more than 85% seen once. The material sequenced was peripheral blood, taken in the second trimester of pregnancy. The receptors stem from a female donor with multiple sclerosis, enrolled in a pregnancy study.

This clone was found once. The V and J genes are TRBV9 and TRBJ2-3, with 12 bases identical to TRBD1. Germline-derived CDR1 and CDR2 are SGDLS and YYNGEE. The junction had 10 bases not matched to a gene; V was cut back by 3 bases and J by 5 bases. The CDR3 runs 17 residues. In nucleotides, the CDR3 is TGTGCCAGCAGCGCGAGGGGGGGACAGGGGGCGGGAGATACGCAGTATTTT. It translates to CASSARGGQGAGDTQYF.

The chain uses TRBV19 and TRBJ2-6, with D perhaps TRBD1 (6 bases). CDR1 and CDR2 (germline): LNHDA, SQIVND (reference sequence). V was clipped by 6 bases and J by 2 bases, with 11 bases between them. The CDR3 extends over 15 amino acids. CDR3: CASSRGNAGANVLTF. CDR3 nucleotide sequence: TGTGCCAGTAGCAGGGGCAACGCTGGGGCCAACGTCCTGACTTTC.